Below, 18 T cell receptor beta chains from the same sample are listed, as sequenced in a study of response to subunit inactivated influenza vaccine (dated by TCRdb to between 2018 and 2020). Library preparation used RT-PCR. Instrument used: Illumina HiSeq 2500. In-frame beta chains were kept once TCRdb had trimmed the public reads at Q25 with fastp and called clones with MiXCR. Rows are combined by CDR3 protein, so each entry shows the most common genes and DNA. The sample yields some 520,000 distinct CDR3 sequences; approximately 16% were counted once. The ten biggest clones cover over 2.5% of the sample. Sequencing used CD4+ T cells sorted from PBMCs, obtained approximately 25 months after vaccination. These receptors were obtained from a man aged 45 to 70 who received an inactivated influenza vaccine. Donor details come from another sample of the same person, matched by shared clones.

This clonotype was seen only a few times. The J gene is TRBJ2-7, the V gene TRBV18, with 7 bases fitting TRBD1. Unmatched junction bases numbered 7, after V lost 2 bases and J lost 3 bases. Germline CDR1 KGHSH, CDR2 LQKENI. This CDR3 has 15 amino acids. CDR3: CASSPYTGDFYEQYF. The CDR3 region has the DNA TGTGCCAGCTCACCATACACAGGGGATTTCTACGAGCAGTACTTC.

The rearrangement uses TRBV28 and TRBJ2-5; 7 positions match TRBD2. Germline CDR1 reads MDHEN; CDR2 reads SYDVKM. V was pared by 2 bases and J by 4 bases, with 7 bases of the junction left unmatched. The CDR3 is 15 residues long. The CDR3 region is CASSLVTSLSETQYF. As DNA, the CDR3 is TGTGCCAGCAGTTTAGTGACTAGCTTGTCAGAGACCCAGTACTTC.

This clonotype has only a few counts. The chain recombines TRBV5-1 with TRBJ2-3; 7 nucleotides align to TRBD1. Trimming at V came to 0 bases and at J to 9 bases, leaving 7 bases not matched to a gene. CDR3 length: 14 amino acids. Germline V CDR1 and CDR2: SGHRS, YFSETQ. CDR3 region: CASSLAIEGATQYF. CDR3 sequence (DNA): TGCGCCAGCAGCTTGGCCATCGAGGGGGCAACGCAGTATTTT.

This clonotype was seen only a few times. This chain uses TRBV9 with TRBJ2-3, with 12 bases matching TRBD2. CDR1 and CDR2 (germline): SGDLS, YYNGEE. The CDR3 contains 15 residues. V lost 4 bases and J lost 5; bases outside the gene matches: 5. The CDR3 coding sequence is TGTGCCAGCAGCTTGACTAGCGGGAGAGAAGATACGCAGTATTTT. Its translation: CASSLTSGREDTQYF.

The sample holds a few counts of this clonotype. The chain has TRBV5-8 and TRBJ2-1, with 10 bases fitting TRBD2. V shed 0 bases and J 8 bases; nucleotides not matched to a gene: 8. The germline V gene encodes CDR1 SGHTS and CDR2 YDEGEE. The CDR3 is 16 residues long. The CDR3 reads CASSLGLAGVFDEQFF. DNA of the CDR3: TGTGCCAGCAGCTTGGGGCTAGCGGGGGTTTTCGATGAGCAGTTCTTC. The variable domain in full, completed from reference TRBV5-8 and TRBJ2-1, reads EAGVTQSPTHLIKTRGQQATLRCSPISGHTSVYWYQQALGLGLQFLLWYDEGEERNRGNFPPRFSGRQFPNYSSELNVNALELEDSALYLCASSLGLAGVFDEQFFGPGTRLTVL.

Many counts were recorded for this clonotype. The rearrangement links TRBV5-1 to TRBJ1-6, with D possibly matching TRBD1 (6 bases). The length of the CDR3 is 15 residues. Trimming took off 4 bases at V and 13 bases at J, with 21 bases between the two ends. CDR1 and CDR2 (germline): SGHRS, YFSETQ. In DNA form, the CDR3 reads TGCGCCAGCAGCCGCACCGCAGGGGCCCGATCGCCCCTCCACTTT. This encodes CASSRTAGARSPLHF.

CDR3 residues: CASSDPLAGGRDTQYF. CDR3 coding DNA: TGTGCCAGCAGCGATCCCCTGGCGGGGGGGCGAGATACGCAGTATTTT. The chain recombines TRBV9 with TRBJ2-3, with 9 bases aligning to TRBD2. CDR3 length: 16 amino acids. V trimming: 3 bases; J trimming: 5 bases; junction bases outside the gene matches: 10. CDR1 and CDR2 from the germline V gene are SGDLS and YYNGEE.

This chain joins TRBV20-1 and TRBJ2-1; 9 nucleotides line up with TRBD2. The germline V gene has CDR1 DFQATT and CDR2 SNEGSKA (reference sequence). This CDR3 is built from 19 residues. V was pared by 0 bases and J by 0 bases, with 12 bases of the junction left unmatched. The CDR3 here is CSARDYRRGGPSSYNEQFF. CDR3 bases: TGCAGTGCTAGAGATTATCGGCGGGGGGGCCCCAGCTCCTACAATGAGCAGTTCTTC.

This clonotype was counted many times. The chain uses TRBV5-1 and TRBJ2-2; 7 nucleotides agree with TRBD1. The V gene end was trimmed by 4 bases and the J gene end by 4 bases; junction bases not matched to a gene: 13. This CDR3 spans 17 amino acids. The germline CDR1 and CDR2 sequences are SGHRS and YFSETQ. The CDR3, as DNA: TGCGCCAGCAGCCCGGCCAACGGGACAGTATTCACCGGGGAGCTGTTTTTT. Translation: CASSPANGTVFTGELFF. The full variable domain, with the rest looked up from reference TRBV5-1 and TRBJ2-2, is KAGVTQTPRYLIKTRGQQVTLSCSPISGHRSVSWYQQTPGQGLQFLFEYFSETQRNKGNFPGRFSGRQFSNSRSEMNVSTLELGDSALYLCASSPANGTVFTGELFFGEGSRLTVL.

This clonotype has just a few counts. This sequence joins TRBV4-2 and TRBJ1-6, with D unclear. The CDR3 runs to 12 residues. Germline CDR1 and CDR2: LGHNA and YNFKEQ. Trimming removed 1 base at V and 8 bases at J, with 3 bases between. This chain's CDR3 is CASSQADSPLHF. For the CDR3, the DNA is TGTGCCAGCAGCCAAGCAGATTCACCCCTCCACTTT.

V gene TRBV27 combines with J gene TRBJ2-5; D is unresolved. V was clipped by 0 bases and J by 5 bases, with 7 bases between them. This CDR3 contains 13 residues. CDR1 and CDR2 (germline): MNHEY, SMNVEV (reference sequence). The CDR3 region has the DNA TGTGCCAGCAGTTTATCGAATTTGGAGACCCAGTACTTC. It yields the protein CASSLSNLETQYF.

Here the CDR3 DNA reads TGTGCCAGCAGTTTATTGGGGGGGGTTGAGCAGCCCCAGCATTTT. Its translation is CASSLLGGVEQPQHF. This chain links TRBV12-3 or TRBV12-4 with TRBJ1-5, with D tentatively TRBD1 (5 bases). V was clipped by 2 bases and J by 7 bases, with 15 bases between them. The CDR3 consists of 15 residues.

This clonotype came up a few times. The genes are TRBV9 and TRBJ1-3; possible D gene TRBD1, 5 bases. CDR1 and CDR2 from the germline V gene are SGDLS and YYNGEE. V lost 3 bases, J lost 8 bases, and 15 bases lay in between. The CDR3 contains 14 residues. This CDR3 reads CASSARDWGDTIYF. CDR3 coding DNA: TGTGCCAGCAGCGCCCGGGACTGGGGGGACACCATATATTTT.

This clonotype was picked up many times. The chain is built from TRBV29-1 and TRBJ2-5, with 7 bases identical to TRBD1. The CDR3 runs to 12 residues. Germline V lookup: CDR1 SQVTM, CDR2 ANQGSEA. J was trimmed by 5 bases and V by 8 bases; bases with no gene match: 8. The CDR3 DNA sequence: TGCAGCATCATACAGGGGCAGGAGACCCAGTACTTC. It specifies CSIIQGQETQYF.

The rearrangement links TRBV11-2 to TRBJ2-7; no reliable D call. The CDR3 covers 16 residues. Trimming left V 5 bases short and J 3 bases short, with 20 bases between. Germline V gene lookup returns CDR1 SGHAT and CDR2 FQNNGV. The CDR3, as DNA: TGTGCCAGCAGCCCCACCCCAGGATTCATTAACTACGAGCAGTACTTC. Its protein product is CASSPTPGFINYEQYF.

The CDR3 bases are TGTGCCACCAGCAGAGGGGGTACGGGGGCAAGCTATGGCTACACCTTC. Its protein is CATSRGGTGASYGYTF. This chain links TRBV15 with TRBJ1-2; possible D gene TRBD1, 6 bases. Germline loops: CDR1 LNHNV, CDR2 YYDKDF (reference sequence). CDR3 size: 16 residues. Between the trimmed V and J ends, which lost 1 base and 4 bases, there was a span of 16 bases.

This clonotype turned up a few times. The CDR3 DNA reads as TGTGCCAGCAGTTACTCCGGACAGGTATACAATGAGCAGTTCTTC. Translation gives CASSYSGQVYNEQFF. The J gene is TRBJ2-1, the V gene TRBV6-5, with 7 bases fitting TRBD1. CDR3 size: 15 residues. Germline CDR1 is MNHEY and CDR2 is SVGAGI. V was pared by 0 bases and J by 4 bases, with 3 bases of the junction left unmatched.

This clonotype was observed a few times. The rearrangement links TRBV20-1 to TRBJ1-1; 8 bases fit TRBD1. J was trimmed by 10 bases and V by 7 bases; bases with no gene match: 11. The CDR3 has 12 residues. The germline CDR1 and CDR2 sequences are DFQATT and SNEGSKA (reference sequence). The CDR3 DNA follows: TGCAGTGGAGTGCCAGGGGGCTTGGGAGCTTTCTTT. It specifies CSGVPGGLGAFF.